This T cell receptor (beta chain) was observed in a study of blood T cells in healthy people across ages. Trimming took 7 bases from V and 2 from J, leaving 12 bases between them. Per the germline V gene, CDR1 is SGHDT and CDR2 is YYEEEE. The CDR3 has 13 residues. Remarks on this clonotype: This sequence may be a read error, since a much larger clone differs from it by one base.

Alongside a J-beta primer mix, a sample-barcoded 5' primer served in a second PCR lasting 7 to 11 cycles. TCRdb reanalysed the 5' RACE reads using MiXCR and keeps one entry per CDR3 protein. The sample lists hundreds of thousands of distinct CDR3 sequences, around 42% occurring once. Isolated per sample were at least 6 million PBMCs. This TCR derives from a man aged 55-75 years in good health. This rearrangement joins TRBV5-6 to TRBJ2-5; D remains ambiguous. The sequenced sample was blood. The CDR3 protein is CASPRQKQETQYF. CDR3 DNA: TGTGCCAGCCCCAGGCAGAAGCAAGAGACCCAGTACTTC.